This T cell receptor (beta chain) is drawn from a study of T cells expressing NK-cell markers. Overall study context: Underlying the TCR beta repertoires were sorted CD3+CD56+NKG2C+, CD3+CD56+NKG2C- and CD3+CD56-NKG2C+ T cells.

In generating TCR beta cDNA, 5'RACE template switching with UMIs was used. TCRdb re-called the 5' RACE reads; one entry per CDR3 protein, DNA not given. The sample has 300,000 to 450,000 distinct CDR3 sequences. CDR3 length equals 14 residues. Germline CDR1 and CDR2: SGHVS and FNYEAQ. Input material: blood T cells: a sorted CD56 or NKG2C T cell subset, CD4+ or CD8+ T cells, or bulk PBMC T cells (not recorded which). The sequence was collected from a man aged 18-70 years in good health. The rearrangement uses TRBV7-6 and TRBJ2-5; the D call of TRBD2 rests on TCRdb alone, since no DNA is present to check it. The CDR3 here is CASSRSGRVETQYF.